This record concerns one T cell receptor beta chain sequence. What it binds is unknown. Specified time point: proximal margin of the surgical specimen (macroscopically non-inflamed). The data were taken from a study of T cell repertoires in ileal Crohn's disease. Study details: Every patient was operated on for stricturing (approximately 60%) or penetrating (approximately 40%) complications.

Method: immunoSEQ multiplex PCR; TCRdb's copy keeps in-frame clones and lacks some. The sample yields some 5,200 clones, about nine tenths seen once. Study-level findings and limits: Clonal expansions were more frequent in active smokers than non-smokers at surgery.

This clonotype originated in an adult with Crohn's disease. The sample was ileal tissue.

Here the CDR3 DNA reads TGTGCCAGCAGCAGGACTAGCGACTACGAGCAGTACTTC. Translated: CASSRTSDYEQYF. The chain has TRBV11-2 and TRBJ2-7; TRBD2 aligns across 9 bases. The V segment lost 5 bases and the J segment 3 bases; nucleotides outside the gene matches: 2. From germline, CDR1 is SGHAT and CDR2 FQNNGV. CDR3 length: 13 amino acids.